Here is one T cell receptor beta chain with its context. What it recognizes is unknown. The V and J ends lost 4 bases and 4 bases respectively, with 14 bases between them. The germline V gene has CDR1 MNHNS and CDR2 SASEGT. The CDR3 totals 15 residues. Each 10 ml fresh peripheral blood draw supplied the PBMCs. These data originate in a study of T cells in Graves' hyperthyroidism and ophthalmopathy. General study points: In the blood, most expanded thyroid clonotypes above 0.001 appeared as well. A median about 7 months before onset, the model predicted ophthalmopathy.

Amplified TCR beta CDR3 regions came from RNA transcripts. TCR CDR3 regions were first amplified by RT-PCR with HTBI primers. TCRdb analysed the multiplex PCR reads with MiXCR anew, one entry per CDR3 protein. The data show nearly 250,000 distinct CDR3 sequences, less than 20% seen once. This TCR derives from a woman between 18 and 29 years old with Graves' ophthalmopathy. The sequencing input was blood. This rearrangement joins TRBV6-1 to TRBJ2-1, with D possibly being TRBD1 (5 bases). Here the CDR3 DNA reads TGTGCCAGCAGTGCCCTGACAGTCTCTTACAATGAGCAGTTCTTC. Protein product: CASSALTVSYNEQFF.